This TCR beta chain was obtained from a study of human T cells and chemical hapten exposure. Study at large: Application of 0.01% DPC to the upper back was done by patch test, with a reading at 6 days.

To note about this clonotype: Its antigen is not known.

MiXCR, applied by TCRdb to the RACE reads, yields one record per CDR3 protein. The table has fewer than 95,000 distinct CDR3 sequences, more than 9% seen once. Study conclusions and caveats: No shift was seen in TCRs above 1 in 1000 frequency with DPC sensitization.

Time point in this sample: patch test 1, 2 weeks after DPC sensitization. Treatment in this sample: therapeutic diphenylcyclopropenone sensitization with weekly scalp DPC. The source material was whole blood, sampled in connection with sensitization to the hapten diphenylcyclopropenone (DPC). This TCR came from a middle-aged man with alopecia areata. Some clones in this sample may be carry-over from other donors' samples.

CDR3 protein: CASSEAMGLAGGRSSYEQYF. The CDR3 nucleotides read TGTGCCAGCAGTGAAGCGATGGGACTAGCGGGAGGCAGGAGCTCCTACGAGCAGTACTTC. V is TRBV6-1 and J is TRBJ2-7; 15 bases are shared with TRBD2. V trimming: 0 bases; J trimming: 0 bases; junction bases outside the gene matches: 9. Germline CDR1 MNHNS, CDR2 SASEGT. The CDR3 has 20 amino acids.